The 26 T cell receptor beta chains below come from one sample, sequenced in a study of T cell responses to AZD1222 COVID-19 vaccine. The method was immunoSEQ multiplex PCR; TCRdb's version includes in-frame clones alone and lacks a portion of them. Of tens of thousands of clones detected, roughly nine tenths appear once; the ten largest clones hold roughly 42%. This specimen consisted of peripheral blood, obtained on day 0 of AZD1222 vaccination. Every receptor here comes from an adult in good health.

V and J are TRBV19 and TRBJ1-1; D possibly corresponds to TRBD1 (5 bases). In germline, CDR1 is LNHDA, CDR2 SQIVND (reference sequence). The CDR3 totals 13 residues. The V and J ends lost 0 bases and 8 bases respectively, with 10 bases between them. CDR3 nucleotide sequence: TGTGCCAGTAGTATAGATCGTTACAGGGAAGCTTTCTTT. It yields the protein CASSIDRYREAFF.

The chain uses TRBV6-6 and TRBJ1-1, with a weak D call TRBD1 (5 bases). Per germline, CDR1 MNHNY and CDR2 SVGAGI (reference sequence). This CDR3 region has 16 residues. The V gene lost 5 bases and the J gene lost 1 base, with 17 bases spanning the gap. CDR3 nucleotide sequence: TGTGCCAGCAGTCCGCCCCCGCAGGGCGAGAACACTGAAGCTTTCTTT. Translated: CASSPPPQGENTEAFF.

V and J are TRBV5-8 and TRBJ2-3; possible D gene TRBD1, 6 bases. The CDR3 is 16 residues long. Trimming left V 4 bases short and J 6 bases short, with 21 bases between. Germline V CDR1 and CDR2: SGHTS, YDEGEE. CDR3 coding DNA: TGTGCCAGCAGCCTGGGAGCCAGGGGTAGCGCGGATACGCAGTATTTT. As protein: CASSLGARGSADTQYF.

The chain links TRBV5-1 to TRBJ1-1; D is perhaps TRBD1 (5 bases). In germline, CDR1 is SGHRS, CDR2 YFSETQ. The V and J ends lost 4 bases and 0 bases respectively, with 16 bases between them. The CDR3 loop spans 16 amino acids. The CDR3 nucleotides read TGCGCCAGCAGCCTGACCCCTACAGGATTGAACACTGAAGCTTTCTTT. Residues: CASSLTPTGLNTEAFF.

The chain carries TRBV19 and TRBJ1-2; TRBD1 might be the D (6 bases). Trimming pared 9 bases from V and 2 bases from J, leaving 22 bases between. The V gene's germline CDR1 is LNHDA and CDR2 SQIVND (reference sequence). The CDR3 runs to 16 residues. The CDR3 is CASRHVGGAQNYGYTF. The CDR3 DNA reads as TGTGCCAGCCGTCACGTTGGGGGGGCGCAGAACTATGGCTACACCTTC.

V usage is TRBV19 and J usage is TRBJ2-7; D gene unclear. Germline lookup yields CDR1 LNHDA and CDR2 SQIVND (reference sequence). Trimming removed 7 bases from V and 3 bases from J, with 10 bases in between. The CDR3 is made up of 12 amino acids. This chain's CDR3 is CASKDTHYEQYF. In nucleotides, the CDR3 is TGTGCCAGTAAAGATACTCACTACGAGCAGTACTTC.

The chain combines TRBV7-2 with TRBJ1-2; D is ambiguous. Per the germline V gene, CDR1 is SGHTA and CDR2 is FQGNSA. Trimming left V 0 bases short and J 0 bases short, with 5 bases between. The CDR3 has 14 residues. The CDR3 DNA reads as TGTGCCAGCAGCTTAGCGGATACTAACTATGGCTACACCTTC. This encodes CASSLADTNYGYTF.

The chain combines TRBV14 with TRBJ1-4; 7 nucleotides align to TRBD1. The ends lost 4 bases at V and 8 bases at J; junction bases unmatched: 10. This CDR3 spans 15 amino acids. Germline CDR1 and CDR2: SGHDN and FVKESK. CDR3 residues: CASSPLDRVNEKLFF. Here the CDR3 DNA reads TGTGCCAGCAGCCCCCTCGACAGGGTCAACGAAAAACTGTTTTTT. Drawing the rest from reference TRBV14 and TRBJ1-4, the complete variable domain is EAGVTQFPSHSVIEKGQTVTLRCDPISGHDNLYWYRRVMGKEIKFLLHFVKESKQDESGMPNNRFLAERTGGTYSTLKVQPAELEDSGVYFCASSPLDRVNEKLFFGSGTQLSVL.

The gene calls are TRBV19 and TRBJ2-7; maybe TRBD2 (6 bases). Germline-derived CDR1 and CDR2 are LNHDA and SQIVND (reference sequence). With 2 bases removed from V and 3 bases from J, the gap between germline ends came to 14 bases. This CDR3 has 15 amino acids. CDR3 sequence reads: CASSIPGPGGYEQYF. The CDR3 DNA is TGTGCCAGTAGTATACCGGGGCCCGGGGGCTACGAGCAGTACTTC.

This chain connects TRBV6-5 to TRBJ1-3, with D hard to call. Trimming cost V 6 bases and J 4 bases, with 16 bases left between them. Germline V gives CDR1 MNHEY, CDR2 SVGAGI. There are 15 residues in the CDR3. This CDR3 reads CASSSRLDAGNTIYF. CDR3 coding DNA: TGTGCCAGCAGCTCTAGGTTAGACGCCGGAAACACCATATATTTT.

The chain uses TRBV6-1 and TRBJ2-3; 11 nucleotides line up with TRBD2. The CDR3 loop spans 16 amino acids. V was pared by 4 bases and J by 0 bases, with 3 bases of the junction left unmatched. CDR1 MNHNS and CDR2 SASEGT come from the germline V gene. The CDR3 DNA follows: TGTGCCAGCAGTGTCACTAGCGGGGGAAGCACAGATACGCAGTATTTT. Protein sequence: CASSVTSGGSTDTQYF.

The rearrangement joins TRBV4-2 to TRBJ1-2; possibly TRBD1 for D (6 bases). The V and J ends lost 0 bases and 9 bases respectively, with 20 bases between them. CDR3 length equals 16 residues. Looked up from germline, CDR1 is LGHNA and CDR2 is YNFKEQ. CDR3 sequence: CASSQDPLSRGYSYTF. The CDR3 DNA follows: TGTGCCAGCAGCCAAGACCCCCTTAGCAGGGGTTACAGCTACACCTTC.

The chain couples TRBV27 to TRBJ1-1; D gene ambiguous. Trimming shortened V by 4 bases and J by 1 base, and 19 bases separated the two germline ends. Germline V gene lookup returns CDR1 MNHEY and CDR2 SMNVEV (reference sequence). This CDR3 is built from 17 residues. The CDR3 region has the DNA TGTGCCAGCAGTTCCAGCCACCGCGGGCGGACGAACACTGAAGCTTTCTTT. This codes for CASSSSHRGRTNTEAFF.

CDR3 sequence reads: CASSGTGPVPPTSYNEQFF. The CDR3, as DNA: TGCGCCAGCAGCGGGACGGGACCGGTTCCTCCTACCTCCTACAATGAGCAGTTCTTC. The V call is TRBV5-1, the J call TRBJ2-1; tentatively, D is TRBD1 or TRBD2 (5 bases each). Looked up from germline, CDR1 is SGHRS and CDR2 is YFSETQ. CDR3 length: 19 residues. Trimming removed 4 bases at V and 0 bases at J, with 23 bases between.

This clone has more than one count but fewer than ten. The chain links TRBV7-9 to TRBJ2-7; a weak D match, TRBD1 (5 bases). The germline CDR1 and CDR2 sequences are SEHNR and FQNEAQ (reference sequence). CDR3 length equals 17 residues. V was cut by 1 base and J by 0 bases, with 16 bases left in between. The CDR3 region is CASSLGFRATGSYEQYF. CDR3 coding DNA: TGTGCCAGCAGCTTAGGGTTCAGGGCCACGGGCTCCTACGAGCAGTACTTC.

This chain connects TRBV4-2 to TRBJ1-4; unclear D gene. Between the trimmed V and J ends, which lost 1 base and 4 bases, there was a span of 10 bases. The germline V gene encodes CDR1 LGHNA and CDR2 YNFKEQ. There are 15 residues in the CDR3. CDR3 DNA: TGTGCCAGCAGCCAAGTCGGGTCCGGTAATGAAAAACTGTTTTTT. Translated: CASSQVGSGNEKLFF.

The chain recombines TRBV19 with TRBJ1-2; D not resolved. V lost 8 bases and J 3 bases, leaving 10 bases between the germline ends. Germline lookup yields CDR1 LNHDA and CDR2 SQIVND (reference sequence). The CDR3 totals 12 residues. The CDR3 region is CASQDVDYGYTF. CDR3 bases: TGTGCCAGTCAGGACGTAGACTATGGCTACACCTTC.

This clone showed up just once. The chain uses TRBV7-8 and TRBJ1-3, with no clear D. This CDR3 contains 14 residues. Germline CDR1 and CDR2: SGHVS and FQNEAQ. The germline V and J ends were trimmed by 8 bases and 0 bases, with 11 bases remaining between them. CDR3 residues: CASASIASGNTIYF. CDR3 nucleotides: TGTGCCAGCGCCTCGATTGCCTCTGGAAACACCATATATTTT.

This rearrangement joins TRBV7-2 to TRBJ2-4; D is ambiguous. Germline loops: CDR1 SGHTA, CDR2 FQGNSA. The V end lost 5 bases, the J end lost 9 bases, and 8 bases lay between the germline ends. The CDR3 sequence is 11 residues long. The CDR3 bases are TGTGCCAGCAGCCAAACCGGCATTCAGTACTTC. Amino acids: CASSQTGIQYF.

The chain links TRBV20-1 to TRBJ1-2, with 7 bases identical to TRBD1. Germline CDR1 is DFQATT and CDR2 is SNEGSKA (reference sequence). The CDR3 runs 11 residues. J lost 8 bases, V lost 3 bases, and 3 bases had no gene match. The CDR3 DNA sequence: TGCAGTGCTAGTAGGGGGCAGGGCTACACCTTC. This translates into CSASRGQGYTF.

The chain links TRBV29-1 to TRBJ1-2; D remains unclear. Trimming removed 4 bases at V and 0 bases at J, with 9 bases between. Germline V CDR1 and CDR2: SQVTM, ANQGSEA. The CDR3 loop spans 13 amino acids. CDR3 region: CSVVIQANYGYTF. The DNA of the CDR3 is TGCAGCGTTGTGATCCAGGCTAACTATGGCTACACCTTC.

The rearrangement links TRBV7-9 to TRBJ1-1, with unresolved D. CDR1 and CDR2 from the germline V gene are SEHNR and FQNEAQ (reference sequence). This CDR3 has 17 amino acids. With 4 bases removed from V and 5 bases from J, the gap between germline ends came to 23 bases. Written as DNA, the CDR3 is TGTGCCAGCAGCTCCTGGGCCAGTCTCACAGTTGGGACTGAAGCTTTCTTT. Translated, it gives CASSSWASLTVGTEAFF.

The rearrangement links TRBV18 to TRBJ1-3; no reliable D call. The CDR3 covers 14 residues. With 6 bases removed from V and 3 bases from J, the gap between germline ends came to 12 bases. CDR1 and CDR2 (germline): KGHSH, LQKENI. The CDR3 DNA is TGTGCCAGCTCTCTCGGGCACAGTGGAAACACCATATATTTT. Amino acid sequence: CASSLGHSGNTIYF.

This clone was observed a handful of times. The chain combines TRBV10-3 with TRBJ1-1; D ambiguous. The CDR3 runs to 11 residues. The germline V gene has CDR1 ENHRY and CDR2 SYGVKD. Between the trimmed V and J ends, which lost 5 bases and 5 bases, there was a span of 6 bases. CDR3 amino acids: CAISQETEAFF. CDR3 DNA sequence: TGTGCCATCAGTCAGGAAACTGAAGCTTTCTTT.

The chain employs TRBV5-4 and TRBJ2-5; TRBD2 matches 10 bases. CDR3 length equals 16 residues. Per the germline V gene, CDR1 is SGHNT and CDR2 is YYREEE (reference sequence). Trimming cost V 4 bases and J 5 bases; bases outside gene matches: 11. The DNA for the CDR3 is TGTGCCAGCAGCCTCTCCAGCGGGGGGGCCGGCGAGACCCAGTACTTC. Encoded protein: CASSLSSGGAGETQYF.

This clone came up once. The chain is built from TRBV7-2 and TRBJ1-1; D gene uncertain. Trimming left V 5 bases short and J 8 bases short, with 21 bases between. The CDR3 totals 15 residues. Germline V gene sequence: CDR1 SGHTA, CDR2 FQGNSA. The CDR3 coding sequence is TGTGCCAGCAGCAGGTCGGACTCAGGAGGCTTGGAAGCTTTCTTT. This codes for CASSRSDSGGLEAFF.